Detailed here is one T cell receptor beta chain. This clone's antigen is unknown. One junction end disagrees with the germline gene, perhaps due to a read error. The data are from a study of PD-L1 blockade in urothelial cancer (TCRdb year 2017). Regarding the research as a whole: Every patient began therapy at some point between 2013 and 2015 and was given atezolizumab 1,200 mg intravenously every 3 weeks. An exploratory multi-omic analysis was conducted of the somatic, immune and clinical correlates of response to PD-L1 blockade with atezolizumab in urothelial cancer. Blood samples were analyzed at two time points: 3 weeks after treatment start (second dose) and 6 weeks after treatment start. An ECOG performance status of 0 or 1 was recorded for the patients, and 0 to 3 prior chemotherapy regimens had been received by the patients. Durable clinical benefit was defined as progression-free survival longer than 6 months, and TCR features were also tested against progression-free and overall survival. About 85% of the roughly 30 patients were males with bladder-origin urothelial cancer, and about 65% of the roughly 30 reported a prior smoking history. Blood samples yielded a median of 141,255 T cells and some 80,000 unique TCRs, with median clonality 0.080. Twenty-nine patients had pretreatment blood TCR-seq, roughly 25 had at least one posttreatment blood collection, and roughly 25 had tumor TCR-seq. Pretreatment tumor samples and matched peripheral blood, collected serially before and after atezolizumab treatment, underwent TCR sequencing. Durable clinical benefit was achieved by nine patients and was not achieved by 20 patients. Whole exome sequencing and RNA sequencing of pretreatment tumors were performed alongside TCR sequencing in the same patients.

Each PCR received spiked-in synthetic TCR analog templates so that absolute template abundance could be estimated from read counts. TCRbeta CDR3 regions were amplified from genomic DNA with bias-controlled V and J gene primers using the immunoSEQ assay. Sequencing of rearranged TCRbeta segments was done at approximately 20X coverage. Per the source publication's procedure: Sequencing errors were corrected by clustering and CDR3s were annotated against IMGT to assign V, D and J genes. Downstream analyses used only productive TCRbeta rearrangements, leaving out any out-of-frame or stop-codon sequences. To compute clonality, Shannon entropy was normalized by the log of the number of unique productive sequences and then subtracted from one. Fisher's exact test with Benjamini-Hochberg correction, at a threshold of adjusted p below 0.01, was used to find clones that differed between time points or between blood and tumor. Held by TCRdb, this immuneACCESS table contains in-frame sequences only and omits some clones. Under half of the omission traces to an unresolved V gene where checked; the cause of the rest is unknown. That table supplies the V and J calls and clone size; D and trimming were determined from the DNA. The sample table contains approximately 50,000 clones; only one count was recorded for 70% to 90% of them. About 8% of the sample is held by the ten biggest clonotypes.

From the cysteine through the phenylalanine, the CDR3 covers 14 amino acids. The DNA shown is the 42-base CDR3, in frame from base 1. Looking up the germline V gene yields CDR1 SGDLS and CDR2 YYNGEE. Study-level results and caveats: Greater expansion of tumor-associated TCR clones in peripheral blood 3 weeks after the start of treatment was observed in patients with durable benefit (n of about 20, p = 0.022). Improved progression-free and overall survival was associated with having pretreatment peripheral blood TCR clonality below the median. Because the sample size was small (n of about 29) and many of the analyses were exploratory, the results are meant to be hypothesis-generating.

The cohort comprised fewer than 35 patients with locally advanced or metastatic urothelial carcinoma treated at Memorial Sloan Kettering on a trial protocol. Peripheral blood mononuclear cells were collected pretreatment and during treatment, with between 1 and 8 total time points per patient. The Qiagen DNeasy Blood extraction kit was used to purify genomic DNA from total PBMCs and tumor samples. PBMCs were collected pretreatment and during treatment, and were isolated and stored as previously described. The sequence joins TRBV9 to TRBJ1-1; no D gene is confidently identified. This clonotype originated in a man in his sixties with urothelial cancer. Sequencing used PBMCs, obtained around atezolizumab (anti-PD-L1) treatment. The base sequence is TGTGCCAGCAGCCCCTCAAGTCAGAACGCTGAAGCTTTCTTT. The encoded protein is CASSPSSQNAEAFF.